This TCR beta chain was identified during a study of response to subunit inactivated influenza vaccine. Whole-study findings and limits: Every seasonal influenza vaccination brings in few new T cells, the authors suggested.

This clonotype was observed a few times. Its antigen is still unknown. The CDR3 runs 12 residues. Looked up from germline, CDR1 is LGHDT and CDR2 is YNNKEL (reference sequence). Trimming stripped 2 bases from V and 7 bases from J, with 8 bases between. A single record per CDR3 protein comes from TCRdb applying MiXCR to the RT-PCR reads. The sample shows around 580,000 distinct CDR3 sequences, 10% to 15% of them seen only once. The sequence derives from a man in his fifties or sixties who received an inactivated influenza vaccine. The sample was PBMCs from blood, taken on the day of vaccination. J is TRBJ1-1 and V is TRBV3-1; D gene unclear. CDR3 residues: CASSQISGEAFF. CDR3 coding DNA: TGTGCCAGCAGCCAAATCTCGGGTGAAGCTTTCTTT. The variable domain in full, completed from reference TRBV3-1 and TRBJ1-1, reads DTAVSQTPKYLVTQMGNDKSIKCEQNLGHDTMYWYKQDSKKFLKIMFSYNNKELIINETVPNRFSPKSPDKAHLNLHINSLELGDSAVYFCASSQISGEAFFGQGTRLTVV.